Sequencing of this T cell receptor beta chain was carried out in a study of OX40 agonist ivuxolimab in advanced cancers. About the investigation overall: Ivuxolimab was a fully human IgG2 agonistic monoclonal antibody targeting the costimulatory receptor OX40 (CD134). Intravenous ivuxolimab was administered to patients every 2 weeks at six dose levels: 0.01, 0.1, 0.3, 1.5, 3 and 10 mg/kg. Of the roughly 54 dose-escalation patients, hepatocellular carcinoma was present in roughly 19, melanoma in around 15, renal cell carcinoma in 9 and head and neck cancer in 9. In the dose-escalation cohort, more than 80% of patients were male, and the mean age was approximately 60 years with a range of roughly 20 to 79. Patients were allowed to have had prior anti-PD-1, anti-PD-L1 or anti-CTLA-4 therapy, and roughly 40% of the dose-escalation patients had been treated with checkpoint inhibitors. Partial responses occurred in three dose-escalation patients, of whom one had hepatocellular carcinoma and two had cutaneous melanoma. The purpose of peripheral TCRbeta sequencing was to test whether ivuxolimab changed TCR sequence diversity and led to clonal T-cell expansion. The paper describes the monotherapy dose-escalation part (N ≈ 51 patients) of the phase I trial of ivuxolimab.

Worth noting for this clone: Its specific antigen is unknown. Base-call qualities are not available, and no considerably larger clone is one nucleotide away.

CDR1 is given as MNHEY and CDR2 as SVGAGI, both from the germline V gene. V sheds 2 bases and J sheds 6 bases, leaving 15 bases between their ends. The cysteine opens and the phenylalanine closes a CDR3 of 15 amino acids. Just CDR3 DNA is preserved here, 45 bases in frame from base 1. The trial excluded patients who had a history of autoimmune disease or were on systemic immunosuppression. In every dose cohort, peripheral blood was drawn for TCR sequencing at baseline, cycle 4 day 1, and cycle 7 day 1. Samples were obtained from an open-label, multicenter, first-in-human phase I dose-escalation trial of ivuxolimab. Adults with locally advanced or metastatic melanoma, renal cell, hepatocellular, or head and neck squamous cell carcinoma were enrolled in the trial. Before TCR sequencing, CD4+ T cells and CD8+ T cells were sorted from peripheral blood as separate populations. Genomic DNA was isolated from the sorted cells so that the TCRbeta CDR3 region could be sequenced. The immunoSEQ Assay was used to sequence the TCRbeta CDR3 regions. TCRdb stores this immuneACCESS table with in-frame sequences only. Part of the clones is absent; in the studies checked, under half of the shortfall reflects unresolved V genes, and no reason is known for the rest. This sample has roughly 70,000 clones in its table, and 85% of those were observed once. The top ten hold about 0.83% of the sample.

General study outcomes and caveats: Clonal expansion of both CD4+ and CD8+ blood T cells was observed from baseline to week 6 at doses 0.1 to 3.0 mg/kg. The antigen specificity of the peripheral T cells that underwent clonal expansion was not determined. After ivuxolimab, CD8+ T cells had more expanded clones than CD4+ T cells on average. Low levels of normalized T-cell clonal expansion were also seen in some patients who did not respond. Partial responders in the 0.1-3.0 mg/kg groups had among the lowest normalized peripheral clonal expansion, especially among CD8+ T cells.

This material consisted of CD4+ or CD8+ T cells sorted from blood, taken in a trial of the OX40 agonist ivuxolimab. The rearrangement joined TRBV6-5 to TRBJ2-3; TRBD2 might be the D gene, on 5 matching bases. The sequence derives from an adult with an advanced solid tumor such as melanoma, head and neck, liver or kidney cancer. In nucleotides, the sequence is TGTGCCAGCAGTTACGCGGGCACATTTCTTGATACGCAGTATTTT. This sequence encodes CASSYAGTFLDTQYF.